The rows below give T cell receptor beta chains drawn from one sample of a study of CD8+CD57+ T cells in acquired aplastic anemia. TCRdb called the reads again in MiXCR, with one record for every CDR3 protein. This table holds 190,000 or so distinct CDR3 sequences, approximately 52% found once. The sequencing sample was made of sorted CD4+, CD8+, or CD8+CD57+ T cells (not recorded which) from PBMCs. The receptors shown here come from a human donor with aplastic anemia. Each CDR3 is given with its conserved first and last residue. The D gene is left open where the match is weak. The size of a clone is reported for some rows only, either as once, few or many, or as a class for expanded clones.

cdr3_nt	cdr3_aa	j_call	v_call	d_call	clone_size
TGCAGTGCCAGTCGGGACAGGGGGGTGGATAGCAATCAGCCCCAGCATTTT	CSASRDRGVDSNQPQHF	TRBJ1-5	TRBV20-1	TRBD1	.
TGTGCCAGCAGCCTGGACAGGGGGCGCGATGGCTACACCTTC	CASSLDRGRDGYTF	TRBJ1-2	TRBV7-2	TRBD1	once
TGTGCCAGCAGTGATCTCACAGCCACTTCGACTGAAGCTTTCTTT	CASSDLTATSTEAFF	TRBJ1-1	TRBV6-1	.	.
TGTGCCAGCACGGGACAGGGCAGTCAGCCCCAGCATTTT	CASTGQGSQPQHF	TRBJ1-5	TRBV2	TRBD1	few
TGTGCCAGTAGGGACGGGATTCCCACCGGGGAGCTGTTTTTT	CASRDGIPTGELFF	TRBJ2-2	TRBV19	.	.
TGCAGCGTTGAATTTTTTCTAGCGGGGGGTACAGATACGCAGTATTTT	CSVEFFLAGGTDTQYF	TRBJ2-3	TRBV29-1	TRBD2	many
TGTGCCAGCAGCTCGCTTCGACTGGGTCCGGGCGAAGAGACCCAGTACTTC	CASSSLRLGPGEETQYF	TRBJ2-5	TRBV11-1	.	.
TGTGCTAGTGGTTTGGACAGGGCCTACCGGAGCTCCTACAATGAGCAGTTCTTC	CASGLDRAYRSSYNEQFF	TRBJ2-1	TRBV12-5	.	.
TGCAGTGCGAGGACAGGGGCGACTGGAAACACCATATATTTT	CSARTGATGNTIYF	TRBJ1-3	TRBV20-1	TRBD1	many
TGTGCCAGCAACCCTGGACAAGGACCTGCAAGAGTCGGTGAGCAGTTCTTC	CASNPGQGPARVGEQFF	TRBJ2-1	TRBV25-1	.	.
TGTGCCACCATCCGGGGGGCCGACACTGAAGCTTTCTTT	CATIRGADTEAFF	TRBJ1-1	TRBV15	.	once
TGTGCCACCAGTGATTTCACTAGCGGACAGTACAATGAGCAGTCCTTC	CATSDFTSGQYNEQSF	TRBJ2-1	TRBV24-1	TRBD2	.
TGCGCCAGCAGCCACGGGGGGGGCTACGAGCAGTACTTC	CASSHGGGYEQYF	TRBJ2-7	TRBV10-1	TRBD2	.
TGTGCCAGTAGTATGGGGACATTAATCCTGAACACCATATATTTT	CASSMGTLILNTIYF	TRBJ1-3	TRBV19	.	many
TGTGCCAGCAGCAGGGGACTAGCGGGGCCCACAGATACGCAGTATTTT	CASSRGLAGPTDTQYF	TRBJ2-3	TRBV7-6	TRBD2	many
TGTGCCAGTAGATCGCCACCAGGAGACAATGAGCAGTTCTTC	CASRSPPGDNEQFF	TRBJ2-1	TRBV19	.	few
TGTGCCAGCAGCTTCGCGGGGGGGCAGGGGGATACGCAGTATTTT	CASSFAGGQGDTQYF	TRBJ2-3	TRBV7-2	TRBD2	many
TGTGCCAGCAGCGGAATAGAGGAGACCCAGTACTTC	CASSGIEETQYF	TRBJ2-5	TRBV9	.	.
TGTGCCAGTACCTCCGGGGGAGGGGGCAATCAGCCCCAGCATTTT	CASTSGGGGNQPQHF	TRBJ1-5	TRBV19	.	many
TGTGCCAGCGCCCCTCGGGGAACCGGGGAGCTGTTTTTT	CASAPRGTGELFF	TRBJ2-2	TRBV2	.	many
TGCAGCGTTTACGGGACAGGGGTTGACGAGCAGTACTTC	CSVYGTGVDEQYF	TRBJ2-7	TRBV29-1	TRBD1	.
TGTGCCACCAGTGAGGGAACAGGGCTTACTAATGAAAAACTGTTTTTT	CATSEGTGLTNEKLFF	TRBJ1-4	TRBV24-1	.	many
TGTGCCAGCAGCATAGCAGCGTCGGGCACCGGGGAGCTGTTTTTT	CASSIAASGTGELFF	TRBJ2-2	TRBV9	.	.
TGTGCCAGCAGTTACCCCAGAGCGGGGGGGCTGCTCTACGAGCAGTACTTC	CASSYPRAGGLLYEQYF	TRBJ2-7	TRBV6-5	TRBD2	many